This is a list of T cell receptor beta chains from one sample in a study of neurological immune-mediated disorders. Each CDR3 protein gets one entry after TCRdb re-called the 5' RACE reads with MiXCR. The repertoire has approximately 44,000 distinct CDR3 sequences, 5.8% of them found once; the top ten carry 1.3% to 1.5%. Specimen: CD4+ T cells from blood. The source of these receptors is a woman between 18 and 30 years old with multiple sclerosis. The CDR3 runs from the conserved cysteine through the conserved F or W. A D gene is named only where the DNA matches it firmly. Expanded clones get a size class; other rows say once, few or many, or leave the size out.

TRBJ2-1 TRBD2 TRBV20-1 many CSARDSGLAGVEQFF TGCAGTGCTAGAGATTCGGGACTAGCGGGGGTAGAGCAGTTCTTC
TRBJ2-1 TRBD2 TRBV2 many CASSDREGNNEQFF TGTGCCAGCAGTGACCGGGAGGGAAACAATGAGCAGTTCTTC
TRBJ2-2 NA TRBV20-1 many CSAYLTGSDTGELFF TGCAGTGCTTATCTGACGGGGTCCGACACCGGGGAGCTGTTTTTT
TRBJ2-1 NA TRBV10-1 many CASSPGLSGRSYNEQFF TGCGCCAGCAGTCCTGGACTAAGCGGGCGCTCCTACAATGAGCAGTTCTTC
TRBJ2-3 NA TRBV5-4 NA CASSLEPGVTDTQYF TGTGCCAGCAGCTTGGAACCGGGAGTCACAGATACGCAGTATTTT
TRBJ1-2 TRBD1 TRBV20-1 many CSAKPPGGVNYGYTF TGCAGTGCTAAGCCCCCAGGGGGTGTTAACTATGGCTACACCTTC
TRBJ1-4 NA TRBV6-5 many CASSLARANEKLFF TGTGCCAGCAGCTTGGCTAGGGCTAATGAAAAACTGTTTTTT
TRBJ2-1 NA TRBV5-1 many CASSLEPLALSSYNEQFF TGCGCCAGCAGCTTAGAGCCACTAGCTCTTAGCTCCTACAATGAGCAGTTCTTC
TRBJ1-1 NA TRBV20-1 many CSAEGARDTEAFF TGCAGCGCGGAAGGGGCGCGAGACACTGAAGCTTTCTTT
TRBJ2-7 TRBD2 TRBV12-3/TRBV12-4 many CASSLLDGLAGVYEQYF TGTGCCAGCAGTTTACTCGATGGACTAGCGGGGGTATACGAGCAGTACTTC
TRBJ1-2 NA TRBV9 NA CASSVGDYGYTF TGTGCCAGCAGCGTAGGCGACTATGGCTACACCTTC
TRBJ1-1 NA TRBV4-3 NA CASSQDSWKHTEAFF TGCGCCAGCAGCCAAGATAGCTGGAAGCACACTGAAGCTTTCTTT
TRBJ1-3 NA TRBV12-3/TRBV12-4 many CASSRLTNTIYF TGTGCCAGCAGCCGCCTGACAAACACCATATATTTT
TRBJ2-1 NA TRBV7-9 many CASFNPGDEQFF TGTGCCAGCTTTAACCCTGGCGATGAGCAGTTCTTC
TRBJ1-1 NA TRBV20-1 few CSASGPDLNTEAFF TGCAGTGCTAGCGGCCCGGATCTGAACACTGAAGCTTTCTTT
TRBJ2-1 NA TRBV5-1 medium-sized CASSLLNEQFF TGCGCCAGCAGCTTGCTGAATGAGCAGTTCTTC
TRBJ2-3 NA TRBV15 NA CATSRVGENTQYF TGTGCCACCAGCAGAGTCGGGGAAAATACGCAGTATTTT
TRBJ1-1 NA TRBV18 few CASSPILDTEAFF TGTGCCAGCTCTCCCATTTTAGACACTGAAGCTTTCTTT
TRBJ2-7 TRBD2 TRBV7-6 once CASSSALAMEQYF TGTGCCAGCAGCAGCGCACTAGCGATGGAGCAGTACTTC
TRBJ2-3 TRBD2 TRBV7-9 many CASSLGAGGLTDTQYF TGTGCCAGCAGCTTAGGAGCGGGAGGGCTCACAGATACGCAGTATTTT
TRBJ2-7 NA TRBV12-3/TRBV12-4 few CASSLAGLIRYEQYF TGTGCCAGCAGTTTAGCCGGACTAATCCGTTACGAGCAGTACTTC
TRBJ2-2 TRBD1 TRBV6-5 many CASRNRGNTGELFF TGTGCCAGCAGAAACAGGGGGAACACCGGGGAGCTGTTTTTT
TRBJ1-1 TRBD1 TRBV25-1 many CASSVGWTGGSEGTEAFF TGTGCCAGCAGTGTAGGTTGGACAGGAGGAAGTGAAGGCACTGAAGCTTTCTTT
TRBJ1-1 NA TRBV18 many CASSPQGAEAFF TGTGCCAGCTCACCTCAGGGAGCTGAAGCTTTCTTT
TRBJ2-2 TRBD2 TRBV7-6 many CASSLVFLAGLNTGELFF TGTGCCAGCAGCTTAGTCTTCTTAGCGGGACTGAACACCGGGGAGCTGTTTTTT
TRBJ2-3 TRBD2 TRBV12-3/TRBV12-4 few CASTQTIGTSGRYSDTQYF TGTGCCAGCACCCAAACTATAGGGACTAGCGGGAGGTATTCAGATACGCAGTATTTT
TRBJ2-7 TRBD2 TRBV12-3/TRBV12-4 NA CASSLRTSGGRSSYEQYF TGTGCCAGCAGTTTAAGGACTAGCGGGGGAAGGAGCTCCTACGAGCAGTACTTC
TRBJ1-5 NA TRBV6-2/TRBV6-3 many CASISGDGNQPQHF TGTGCCAGCATATCGGGGGACGGTAATCAGCCCCAGCATTTT
TRBJ2-2 TRBD2 TRBV5-6 few CASSGGTGGPTGELFF TGTGCCAGCAGCGGGGGAACGGGAGGGCCCACCGGGGAGCTGTTTTTT
TRBJ2-5 TRBD2 TRBV20-1 many CSASYGGGPRETQYF TGCAGTGCTAGTTACGGGGGAGGGCCTAGGGAGACCCAGTACTTC
TRBJ1-6 NA TRBV7-9 many CASSLSATLHF TGTGCCAGCAGCTTATCGGCTACCCTCCACTTT
TRBJ1-1 NA TRBV12-5 few CASAPKGFTEAFF TGTGCTAGTGCCCCAAAGGGATTCACTGAAGCTTTCTTT
TRBJ2-6 NA TRBV12-3/TRBV12-4 many CASSGSMAGANVLTF TGTGCCAGCAGTGGGTCGATGGCTGGGGCCAACGTCCTGACTTTC
TRBJ2-2 TRBD2 TRBV7-9 many CASSLVLATDTGELFF TGTGCCAGCAGCTTAGTACTAGCGACCGACACCGGGGAGCTGTTTTTT
TRBJ2-2 TRBD1 TRBV20-1 NA CSARSGQGAGELFF TGCAGTGCTAGGTCGGGACAGGGGGCCGGGGAGCTGTTTTTT
TRBJ2-7 TRBD2 TRBV5-1 many CASSLGGGLVSEQYF TGCGCCAGCAGCCTGGGGGGGGGTCTTGTATCCGAGCAGTACTTC
TRBJ2-1 TRBD2 TRBV7-9 many CASSLGTSGRLDNEQFF TGTGCCAGCAGCTTAGGGACTAGCGGGAGGCTAGACAATGAGCAGTTCTTC
TRBJ1-1 NA TRBV7-9 many CASSLGDGGWEKAFF TGTGCCAGCAGCTTAGGGGACGGAGGCTGGGAGAAAGCTTTCTTT
TRBJ2-3 NA TRBV20-1 many CSARGTGTDTQYF TGCAGTGCTAGAGGGACTGGCACAGATACGCAGTATTTT
TRBJ2-5 TRBD1 TRBV10-3 many CAITAGQGVGETQYF TGTGCCATCACGGCGGGACAGGGAGTTGGTGAGACCCAGTACTTC
TRBJ2-3 NA TRBV24-1 many CATSGNPPDTQYF TGTGCCACCAGTGGAAACCCCCCAGATACGCAGTATTTT
TRBJ2-3 TRBD2 TRBV9 many CASSVAAGGTDTQYF TGTGCCAGCAGCGTAGCGGCGGGGGGCACAGATACGCAGTATTTT
TRBJ2-5 TRBD2 TRBV28 many CASSHLSGWGETQYF TGTGCCAGCAGTCACCTTAGCGGGTGGGGAGAGACCCAGTACTTC
TRBJ2-3 TRBD2 TRBV7-9 many CASSRGMGGSGDTQYF TGTGCCAGCAGCCGAGGCATGGGAGGGAGCGGGGATACGCAGTATTTT
TRBJ1-1 NA TRBV20-1 many CSASQGLNTEAFF TGCAGTGCTAGTCAGGGGCTGAACACTGAAGCTTTCTTT
TRBJ2-5 NA TRBV6-5 many CASSQLHRETQYF TGTGCCAGCAGCCAACTCCACCGCGAGACCCAGTACTTC
TRBJ1-2 TRBD1 TRBV6-5 many CASSYSVQGAPGGYTF TGTGCCAGCAGTTATTCCGTTCAGGGGGCGCCGGGGGGCTACACCTTC
TRBJ2-7 NA TRBV7-2 many CASSASYEQYF TGTGCCAGCAGCGCAAGCTACGAGCAGTACTTC
TRBJ2-1 TRBD2 TRBV20-1 NA CSAPGLAGGRIYNEQFF TGCAGTGCCCCAGGACTAGCGGGGGGCCGGATCTACAATGAGCAGTTCTTC